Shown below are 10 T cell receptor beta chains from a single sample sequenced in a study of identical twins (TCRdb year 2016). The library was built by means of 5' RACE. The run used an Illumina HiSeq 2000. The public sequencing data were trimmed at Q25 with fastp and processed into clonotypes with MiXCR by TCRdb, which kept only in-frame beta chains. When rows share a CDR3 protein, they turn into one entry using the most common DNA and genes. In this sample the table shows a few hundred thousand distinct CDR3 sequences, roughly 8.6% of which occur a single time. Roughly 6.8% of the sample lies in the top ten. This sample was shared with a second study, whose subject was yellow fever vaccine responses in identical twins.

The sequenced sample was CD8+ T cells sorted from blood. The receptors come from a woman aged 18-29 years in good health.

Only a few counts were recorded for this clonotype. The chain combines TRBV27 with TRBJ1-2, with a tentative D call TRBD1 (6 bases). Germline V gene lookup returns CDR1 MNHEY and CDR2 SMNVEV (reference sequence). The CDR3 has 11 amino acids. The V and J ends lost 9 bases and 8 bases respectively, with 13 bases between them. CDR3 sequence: CASSGGSGYTF. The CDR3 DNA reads TGTGCCAGTAGTGGGGGCTCGGGCTACACCTTC.

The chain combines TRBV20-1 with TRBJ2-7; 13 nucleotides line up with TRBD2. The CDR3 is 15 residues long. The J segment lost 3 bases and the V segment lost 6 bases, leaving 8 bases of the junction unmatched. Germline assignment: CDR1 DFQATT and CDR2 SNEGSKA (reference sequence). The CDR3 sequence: CSATEGLAGSYEQYF. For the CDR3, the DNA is TGCAGTGCAACAGAGGGACTAGCGGGGAGCTACGAGCAGTACTTC.

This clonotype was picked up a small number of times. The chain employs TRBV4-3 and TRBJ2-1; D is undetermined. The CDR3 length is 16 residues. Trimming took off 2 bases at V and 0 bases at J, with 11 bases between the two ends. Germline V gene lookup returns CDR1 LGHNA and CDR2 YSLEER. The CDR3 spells CASSQKTTASYNEQFF. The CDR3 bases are TGCGCCAGCAGCCAAAAGACGACGGCCTCCTACAATGAGCAGTTCTTC.

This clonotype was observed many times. The CDR3: CASSSPQGQPQHF. As DNA, the CDR3 is TGTGCCAGCAGCTCCCCACAAGGACAGCCCCAGCATTTT. This sequence joins TRBV7-9 and TRBJ1-5; D is ambiguous. Trimming removed 4 bases from V and 7 bases from J, with 11 bases in between. CDR1 is SEHNR and CDR2 is FQNEAQ in the germline V gene (reference sequence). This CDR3 has 13 residues.

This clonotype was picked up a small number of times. CDR3 in amino acids: CASRKQNFADEQFF. CDR3 sequence (DNA): TGTGCCAGCAGGAAACAGAATTTCGCCGATGAGCAGTTCTTC. V usage is TRBV28 and J usage is TRBJ2-1, with unresolved D. The CDR3 runs to 14 residues. Trimming stripped 6 bases from V and 8 bases from J, with 17 bases between. CDR1 is MDHEN and CDR2 is SYDVKM in the germline V gene.

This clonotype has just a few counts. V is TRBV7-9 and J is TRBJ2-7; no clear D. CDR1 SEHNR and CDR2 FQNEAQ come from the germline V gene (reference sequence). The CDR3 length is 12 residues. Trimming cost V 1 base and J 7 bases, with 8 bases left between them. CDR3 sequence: CASSLGAREQYF. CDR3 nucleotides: TGTGCCAGCAGCTTAGGGGCCCGGGAGCAGTACTTC.

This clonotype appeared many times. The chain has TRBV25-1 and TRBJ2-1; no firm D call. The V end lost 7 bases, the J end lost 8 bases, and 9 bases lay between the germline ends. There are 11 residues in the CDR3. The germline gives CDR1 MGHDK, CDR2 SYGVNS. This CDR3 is CASTGTYEQFF. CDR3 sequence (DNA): TGTGCCAGCACTGGAACCTATGAGCAGTTCTTC. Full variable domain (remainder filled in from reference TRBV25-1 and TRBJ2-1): EADIYQTPRYLVIGTGKKITLECSQTMGHDKMYWYQQDPGMELHLIHYSYGVNSTEKGDLSSESTVSRIRTEHFPLTLESARPSHTSQYLCASTGTYEQFFGPGTRLTVL.

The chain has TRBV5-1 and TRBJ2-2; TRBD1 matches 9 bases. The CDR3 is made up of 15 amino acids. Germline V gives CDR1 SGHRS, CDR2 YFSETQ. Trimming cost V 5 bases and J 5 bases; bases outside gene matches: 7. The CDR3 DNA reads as TGCGCCAGCAGACGATGGACAGGGGCGACCGGGGAGCTGTTTTTT. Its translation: CASRRWTGATGELFF.

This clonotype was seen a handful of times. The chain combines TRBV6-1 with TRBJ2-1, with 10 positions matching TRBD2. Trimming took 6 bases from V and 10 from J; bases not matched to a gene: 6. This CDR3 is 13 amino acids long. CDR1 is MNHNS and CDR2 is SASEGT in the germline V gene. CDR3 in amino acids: CASSLAGVREQFF. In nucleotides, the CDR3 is TGTGCCAGCAGCCTAGCGGGGGTGAGAGAGCAGTTCTTC.

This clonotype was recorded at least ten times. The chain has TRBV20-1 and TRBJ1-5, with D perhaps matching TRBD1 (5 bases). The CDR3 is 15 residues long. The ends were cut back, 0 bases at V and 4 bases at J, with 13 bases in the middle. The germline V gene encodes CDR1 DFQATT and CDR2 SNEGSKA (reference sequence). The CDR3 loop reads CSARDFRAGNQPQHF. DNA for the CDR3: TGCAGTGCTAGAGATTTCAGGGCTGGGAATCAGCCCCAGCATTTT.